Below, one T cell receptor beta chain is given with its context. In the original processing: Estimated nucleated cell counts came from reference gene primer amplification. Assay: immunoSEQ multiplex PCR; the TCRdb copy retains only in-frame clones and omits some. That table gives V, J and clone size, and the DNA gave D and trimming. The repertoire holds 90,000 or so clones, roughly 80% seen once, with roughly 10% in the top ten. The data stem from a study of blood T cell repertoires in COVID-19. The overall study: Samples taken during acute and convalescent COVID-19 were collected in the United States, Italy and Spain. T cells, B-cell-depleted T cells, or PBMCs supplied cDNA or gDNA.

CDR1 and CDR2 from the germline V gene are SQVTM and ANQGSEA. Trimming left V 4 bases short and J 4 bases short, with 14 bases between. CDR3 length equals 14 residues. Specimen: peripheral blood. This sequence originates from a human donor in a cohort sampled during active COVID-19. The V and J genes are TRBV29-1 and TRBJ2-1; D possibly corresponds to TRBD1 (6 bases). As DNA, the CDR3 is TGCAGCGTTGCAGGGGTTATGGGGTACAATGAGCAGTTCTTC. This sequence encodes CSVAGVMGYNEQFF.